The 26 T cell receptor beta chains reported below all come from one sample, sequenced in a study of OX40 agonist ivuxolimab in advanced cancers. Here immunoSEQ multiplex PCR was the method, and the copy in TCRdb shows in-frame clones only, minus some. The sample lists around 67,000 clones, 83% occurring once. The specimen was CD4+ or CD8+ T cells sorted from blood, collected in a trial of the OX40 agonist ivuxolimab. These receptors came from an adult with an advanced solid tumor such as melanoma, head and neck, liver or kidney cancer.

This chain links TRBV5-1 with TRBJ2-1; D tentatively reads TRBD1 or TRBD2 (5 bases each). The CDR3 sequence is 14 residues long. Germline CDR1 is SGHRS and CDR2 is YFSETQ. Trimming took off 1 base at V and 8 bases at J, with 13 bases between the two ends. The CDR3 region is CASSLSVGTDEQFF. The CDR3 nucleotides read TGCGCCAGCAGCTTGTCCGTAGGGACGGATGAGCAGTTCTTC.

A single count supports this clone. V is TRBV19 and J is TRBJ1-5; no clear D. The CDR3 spans 15 residues. Between the trimmed V and J ends, which lost 4 bases and 2 bases, there was a span of 12 bases. Germline loops: CDR1 LNHDA, CDR2 SQIVND (reference sequence). CDR3 nucleotide sequence: TGTGCCAGTAGTAGAACAGCTTTGGGCAATCAGCCCCAGCATTTT. It is translated as CASSRTALGNQPQHF.

As for this clone: One end of the junction varies from germline; a read error may be responsible. This chain links TRBV5-1 with TRBJ1-2, with D maybe TRBD1 (6 bases). The germline V gene encodes CDR1 SGHRS and CDR2 YFSETQ. This CDR3 is 15 amino acids long. The CDR3 nucleotides are TGTGCCAGCAGCTTGTGGGCAGGGGAAGGCTCTGGCTACACCTTC. Amino acids: CASSLWAGEGSGYTF.

To note about this clone: The junction departs from the called germline gene at one end, perhaps through a read error. This sample also contains other DNA sequences that code for the same CDR3. This CDR3 is CASSLEQGPTGYTF. The CDR3 coding sequence is TGCGCCAGCAGCTTGGAGCAGGGACCTACTGGCTACACTTTC. The chain has TRBV5-1 and TRBJ1-2; tentatively, D is TRBD1 (5 bases). In germline, CDR1 is SGHRS, CDR2 YFSETQ. The CDR3 runs to 14 residues.

The chain recombines TRBV30 with TRBJ2-1; TRBD1 matches at 9 bases. Germline loops: CDR1 GTSNPN, CDR2 SVGIG (reference sequence). Trimming cost V 1 base and J 6 bases; bases outside gene matches: 10. The CDR3 has 16 residues. The CDR3 sequence: CAWSGAGTGWVNEQFF. The CDR3 nucleotides are TGTGCCTGGAGTGGGGCCGGGACAGGGTGGGTCAATGAGCAGTTCTTC.

V gene TRBV30 combines with J gene TRBJ1-2; no clear D gene. This CDR3 is 12 amino acids long. V dropped 4 bases and J dropped 7 bases, with 13 bases sitting between them. The germline CDR1 and CDR2 sequences are GTSNPN and SVGIG (reference sequence). Here the CDR3 reads CAWTGGGGGYTF. The CDR3 nucleotides read TGTGCCTGGACGGGTGGAGGTGGTGGCTACACCTTC.

The gene calls are TRBV5-1 and TRBJ2-5; the D is unclear. This CDR3 has 15 residues. The ends were cut back, 3 bases at V and 1 base at J, with 13 bases in the middle. Germline CDR1 is SGHRS and CDR2 is YFSETQ. In DNA, the CDR3 is TGCGCCAGCAGCTCCTCCGTACCCCTCCAAGAGACCCAGTACTTC. Translating it yields CASSSSVPLQETQYF.

The J gene is TRBJ1-1, the V gene TRBV5-4, with 7 bases fitting TRBD1. The CDR3 totals 15 residues. CDR1 is SGHNT, CDR2 YYREEE, per germline (reference sequence). The ends lost 4 bases at V and 3 bases at J; junction bases unmatched: 9. CDR3 in amino acids: CASSQNSGTDTEAFF. CDR3 nucleotides: TGTGCCAGCAGCCAGAACTCCGGGACAGACACTGAAGCTTTCTTT.

The rearrangement uses TRBV29-1 and TRBJ2-5, with a weak D call TRBD1 (6 bases). In germline, CDR1 is SQVTM, CDR2 ANQGSEA. The V gene lost 4 bases and the J gene lost 5 bases, with 11 bases spanning the gap. CDR3 length: 12 residues. The CDR3 bases are TGCAGCGTTGTCGTAAGGGGGGAGACCCAGTACTTC. It encodes CSVVVRGETQYF.

The chain carries TRBV19 and TRBJ2-7; TRBD2 agrees at 11 bases. CDR1 and CDR2 (germline): LNHDA, SQIVND (reference sequence). This CDR3 spans 15 amino acids. The J segment lost 3 bases and the V segment lost 4 bases, leaving 5 bases of the junction unmatched. CDR3 DNA sequence: TGTGCCAGTAGTACTACTAGCGGGGGAGGCTACGAGCAGTACTTC. It translates to CASSTTSGGGYEQYF. Supplemented by reference TRBV19 and TRBJ2-7, the full variable domain reads DGGITQSPKYLFRKEGQNVTLSCEQNLNHDAMYWYRQDPGQGLRLIYYSQIVNDFQKGDIAEGYSVSREKKESFPLTVTSAQKNPTAFYLCASSTTSGGGYEQYFGPGTRLTVT.

This chain joins TRBV19 and TRBJ1-4; D gene unclear. V was trimmed by 5 bases and J by 2 bases, leaving 12 bases between them. The CDR3 is 15 residues long. CDR1 and CDR2 (germline): LNHDA, SQIVND (reference sequence). CDR3 region: CASSPVWATNEKLFF. CDR3 nucleotides: TGTGCCAGTAGTCCCGTATGGGCTACTAATGAAAAACTGTTTTTT.

About this clone: The sample has other DNA sequences that encode this CDR3 too. The chain carries TRBV19 and TRBJ1-2; D call uncertain. CDR3 length equals 12 residues. Germline V CDR1 and CDR2: LNHDA, SQIVND (reference sequence). Trimming shortened V by 3 bases and J by 4 bases, and 6 bases separated the two germline ends. CDR3 sequence: CASSISVYGYTF. CDR3 nucleotides: TGTGCCAGTAGTATCTCCGTCTATGGCTACACCTTC.

The V and J genes are TRBV11-2 and TRBJ1-4, with D tentatively TRBD1 (6 bases). The CDR3 covers 16 residues. Germline V gives CDR1 SGHAT, CDR2 FQNNGV. The ends were cut back, 5 bases at V and 8 bases at J, with 21 bases in the middle. In DNA, the CDR3 is TGTGCCAGCAGCCCCCTAGGGGGGGCCGTGCGGGAAAAACTGTTTTTT. Amino acids: CASSPLGGAVREKLFF.

The CDR3 is CATVPSGDYNEQFF. The CDR3 region has the DNA TGTGCCACCGTGCCTAGCGGAGACTACAATGAGCAGTTCTTC. This chain uses TRBV6-1 with TRBJ2-1, with 7 positions matching TRBD2. The V gene's germline CDR1 is MNHNS and CDR2 SASEGT. The CDR3 runs 14 residues. The V segment lost 10 bases and the J segment 3 bases; nucleotides outside the gene matches: 9.

The chain carries TRBV7-6 and TRBJ2-1, with TRBD2 identical over 14 bases. The CDR3 is made up of 17 amino acids. The V gene end was trimmed by 0 bases and the J gene end by 4 bases; junction bases not matched to a gene: 2. Germline CDR1 reads SGHVS; CDR2 reads FNYEAQ. The CDR3 DNA sequence: TGTGCCAGCAGCTTAGCCAGGACTAGCGGGGGGTACAATGAGCAGTTCTTC. Translated: CASSLARTSGGYNEQFF.

The V gene is TRBV7-6, the J gene TRBJ2-5; TRBD1 matches 7 bases. Germline values: CDR1 SGHVS, CDR2 FNYEAQ. The V segment lost 3 bases and the J segment 1 base; nucleotides outside the gene matches: 5. CDR3 length: 15 residues. In DNA, the CDR3 is TGTGCCAGCAGCTTCCGCGACAGGGCCCAAGAGACCCAGTACTTC. Translated: CASSFRDRAQETQYF.

The gene calls are TRBV7-2 and TRBJ1-1; D perhaps matches TRBD1 (6 bases). Trimming left V 5 bases short and J 0 bases short, with 13 bases between. This CDR3 is 15 amino acids long. Germline V gene data show CDR1 as SGHTA and CDR2 as FQGNSA. CDR3 residues: CASSPRGPMNTEAFF. The CDR3 coding sequence is TGTGCCAGCAGCCCCAGGGGTCCTATGAACACTGAAGCTTTCTTT.

The chain employs TRBV7-6 and TRBJ2-3, with 9 bases aligning to TRBD2. This CDR3 region has 18 residues. Trimming removed 5 bases from V and 3 bases from J; junction bases left unmatched: 15. Germline CDR1 reads SGHVS; CDR2 reads FNYEAQ. CDR3 sequence (DNA): TGTGCCAGCAGCCCCAAACCGCGGGGGGGACAAAAAACAGATACGCAGTATTTT. Translating gives CASSPKPRGGQKTDTQYF.

The J gene is TRBJ2-1, the V gene TRBV30; TRBD2 aligns across 8 bases. V lost 2 bases to trimming and J lost 8 bases; unmatched junction nucleotides: 5. The CDR3 has 13 amino acids. Germline V lookup: CDR1 GTSNPN, CDR2 SVGIG (reference sequence). Written as DNA, the CDR3 is TGTGCCTGGAGTAGCGGGAGAGCGGATGAGCAGTTCTTC. Residues: CAWSSGRADEQFF.

J is TRBJ2-1 and V is TRBV7-2, with 8 bases lining up with TRBD2. V gave up 7 bases and J gave up 7 bases; unmatched junction bases: 12. Germline loops: CDR1 SGHTA, CDR2 FQGNSA. This CDR3 has 15 residues. The CDR3 protein is CASTLGLAGGNEQFF. The CDR3 DNA sequence: TGTGCCAGCACCCTTGGGCTAGCGGGTGGAAATGAGCAGTTCTTC.

As regards this clone: The sample holds other DNA sequences that translate to the same CDR3. The V gene is TRBV5-1, the J gene TRBJ2-1; D gene ambiguous. Trimming took 4 bases from V and 7 from J, leaving 6 bases between them. Germline loops: CDR1 SGHRS, CDR2 YFSETQ. The CDR3 is made up of 11 amino acids. Written as DNA, the CDR3 is TGCGCCAGCAGCCAAGCAAATGAGCAGTTCTTC. Its translation is CASSQANEQFF. Full variable domain (outside the CDR3, taken from reference TRBV5-1 and TRBJ2-1): KAGVTQTPRYLIKTRGQQVTLSCSPISGHRSVSWYQQTPGQGLQFLFEYFSETQRNKGNFPGRFSGRQFSNSRSEMNVSTLELGDSALYLCASSQANEQFFGPGTRLTVL.

This clone was observed a few times. This rearrangement joins TRBV27 to TRBJ1-6; D perhaps matches TRBD1 (5 bases). Germline values: CDR1 MNHEY, CDR2 SMNVEV (reference sequence). V lost 3 bases to trimming and J lost 7 bases, with 19 bases between them. This CDR3 contains 17 residues. The DNA for the CDR3 is TGTGCCAGCAGTTTTTACGCACGCGGGGCGCGGAATTCACCCCTCCACTTT. Amino acid sequence: CASSFYARGARNSPLHF.

The J gene is TRBJ2-3, the V gene TRBV13, with 11 bases lining up with TRBD2. Looked up from germline, CDR1 is PRHDT and CDR2 is FYEKMQ (reference sequence). CDR3 size: 20 residues. J was trimmed by 2 bases and V by 2 bases; bases with no gene match: 15. The CDR3 region has the DNA TGTGCCAGCAGCTTATCCCCTCTCCTAGCGGGAGGCCCGGACACAGATACGCAGTATTTT. As protein: CASSLSPLLAGGPDTDTQYF.

The J gene is TRBJ2-2, the V gene TRBV30, with a tentative D call TRBD1 (5 bases). V lost 5 bases and J 5 bases, leaving 9 bases between the germline ends. The germline V gene has CDR1 GTSNPN and CDR2 SVGIG (reference sequence). The CDR3 has 12 amino acids. Here the CDR3 reads CAWSPGTGELFF. CDR3 in DNA: TGTGCCTGGTCACCAGGGACCGGGGAGCTGTTTTTT.

V usage is TRBV30 and J usage is TRBJ1-2; no definite D call. Germline V gives CDR1 GTSNPN, CDR2 SVGIG (reference sequence). V was trimmed by 2 bases and J by 2 bases, leaving 6 bases between them. This CDR3 comprises 12 residues. The CDR3 nucleotides are TGTGCCTGGAGTTCAGGAAACTATGGCTACACCTTC. This codes for CAWSSGNYGYTF.

This clone was detected once. The chain joins TRBV2 to TRBJ2-5; D not resolved. This CDR3 contains 15 residues. Looked up from germline, CDR1 is SNHLY and CDR2 is FYNNEI. The germline V and J ends were trimmed by 3 bases and 0 bases, with 11 bases remaining between them. The CDR3 nucleotides are TGTGCCAGCAGTGAGAAGGGCGGAAACCAAGAGACCCAGTACTTC. Protein product: CASSEKGGNQETQYF.